The 7 T cell receptor beta chains given below trace back to one sample, sequenced in a study of neoadjuvant anti-PD-1 for oral cavity cancer. Clones were sequenced by immunoSEQ multiplex PCR, and TCRdb holds only the in-frame ones, with some missing. The repertoire consists of tens of thousands of clones, with approximately 80% occurring once and the leading ten covering 2.5% to 3%. Sequenced material: PBMCs, taken before nivolumab (anti-PD-1) treatment. The receptors shown here come from a person aged 40 to 85 with oral cavity squamous cell carcinoma.

The chain couples TRBV4-2 to TRBJ2-1; D may be TRBD2 (5 bases). The CDR3 sequence is 17 residues long. The V and J ends lost 0 bases and 2 bases respectively, with 14 bases between them. The V gene's germline CDR1 is LGHNA and CDR2 YNFKEQ. The CDR3 DNA is TGTGCCAGCAGCCAAGACCTATCAGGAGGAACCTACAATGAGCAGTTCTTC. Protein: CASSQDLSGGTYNEQFF.

The chain is built from TRBV6-5 and TRBJ2-7, with a tentative D call TRBD1 (5 bases). The germline V gene encodes CDR1 MNHEY and CDR2 SVGAGI. Trimming stripped 0 bases from V and 3 bases from J, with 12 bases between. The CDR3 sequence is 15 residues long. The CDR3 DNA is TGTGCCAGCAGTTACTCGGCTGGGGCGAACTACGAGCAGTACTTC. Amino acids: CASSYSAGANYEQYF.

CDR3 nucleotides: TGTGCCAGCAGTTTGGTGACAGGGGCGAACACTGAAGCTTTCTTT. Its translation is CASSLVTGANTEAFF. The gene calls are TRBV27 and TRBJ1-1, with 8 bases identical to TRBD1. This CDR3 is built from 15 residues. CDR1 and CDR2 (germline): MNHEY, SMNVEV (reference sequence). The V and J ends lost 3 bases and 1 base, in that order; junction bases with no gene match: 4.

The V gene is TRBV25-1, the J gene TRBJ1-1; no reliable D call. V was trimmed by 5 bases and J by 5 bases, leaving 15 bases between them. The germline V gene encodes CDR1 MGHDK and CDR2 SYGVNS. The CDR3 contains 14 residues. CDR3 loop: CASSTVGRETEAFF. In DNA form, the CDR3 reads TGTGCCAGCAGTACAGTGGGTAGGGAGACTGAAGCTTTCTTT.

The sample holds a few counts of this clone. The V call is TRBV6-1, the J call TRBJ2-5, with D possibly being TRBD1 (5 bases). The V end lost 7 bases, the J end lost 7 bases, and 16 bases lay between the germline ends. Per the germline V gene, CDR1 is MNHNS and CDR2 is SASEGT. The CDR3 contains 13 residues. CDR3 nucleotides: TGTGCCAGCAAATTGACAGCCGGCGGGACCCAGTACTTC. The encoded protein is CASKLTAGGTQYF.

The rearrangement joins TRBV5-6 to TRBJ2-7, with D perhaps given as TRBD1 or TRBD2 (6 bases each). The germline V and J ends were trimmed by 3 bases and 7 bases, with 20 bases remaining between them. This CDR3 spans 15 amino acids. Germline CDR1 is SGHDT and CDR2 is YYEEEE. In DNA form, the CDR3 reads TGTGCCAGCAGCTGGGGGCCGGGACCTGGAGGGGAGCAGTACTTC. Amino acids: CASSWGPGPGGEQYF.

This chain links TRBV5-1 with TRBJ2-1; D may match TRBD1 or TRBD2 (5 bases each). CDR3 length equals 14 residues. V lost 5 bases, J lost 9 bases, and 18 bases lay in between. Germline loops: CDR1 SGHRS, CDR2 YFSETQ. The CDR3 coding sequence is TGCGCCAGCAGGGCCGGGACGAAACGGGGTGAGCAGTTCTTC. Translating it yields CASRAGTKRGEQFF. Together with reference TRBV5-1 and TRBJ2-1, the CDR3 gives the full variable domain: KAGVTQTPRYLIKTRGQQVTLSCSPISGHRSVSWYQQTPGQGLQFLFEYFSETQRNKGNFPGRFSGRQFSNSRSEMNVSTLELGDSALYLCASRAGTKRGEQFFGPGTRLTVL.